This paragraph reports one TCR beta chain. Its antigen is as yet unknown. The V gene's germline CDR1 is SGHVT and CDR2 SQSDAQ. V gave up 1 base and J gave up 5 bases; unmatched junction bases: 10. This CDR3 contains 17 residues. This record comes from a study of cytomegalovirus exposure and HLA in healthy donors. Study-level points and caveats: In a later analysis, common viral pathogens appeared linked to several of the most significant clusters. Most subjects' HLA-A and HLA-B alleles were reportedly predicted from TCR beta sequences. A later analysis linked a missense variant in DCLRE1C to the trimming of TCR beta V and J genes. The Asian-associated ancestry cluster reportedly had fewer N-insertions than the approximately 610-donor mean in a later analysis.

Amplification used 60 Vbeta primers and 13 Jbeta primers. This table comes from immunoSEQ multiplex PCR, and its TCRdb copy is limited to in-frame clones, with some not included. The sample lists roughly 100,000 clones; approximately 87% were seen once. This TCR derives from a man aged 35-49 years in good health and CMV-seronegative. Material: PBMCs. The chain couples TRBV7-4 to TRBJ2-7; 11 bases are a match to TRBD1. This chain's CDR3 is CASSLGPRTGGENEQYF. The CDR3 DNA reads as TGTGCCAGCAGCTTAGGCCCTAGGACAGGGGGCGAAAACGAGCAGTACTTC.